This TCR beta chain was captured in a study of T cell responses to AZD1222 COVID-19 vaccine. Across the whole study: Combined were second doses at about 4 or about 12 weeks.

Study-wide results and caveats: Mostly white British, mostly female donors; authors suggested clonal diversity may be underestimated.

The length of the CDR3 is 15 residues. The V and J ends lost 0 bases and 3 bases respectively, with 13 bases between them. Germline CDR1 reads SGHRS; CDR2 reads YFSETQ. TCRdb's table, derived via immunoSEQ multiplex PCR, lists solely in-frame clones and lacks some. The sample lists around 130,000 clones, less than 95% occurring once. This clone was counted a single time. Its target is not known. The sequencing here drew on peripheral blood, taken on day 0 of AZD1222 vaccination. V usage is TRBV5-1 and J usage is TRBJ2-7; unclear D gene. The receptor was isolated from an adult in good health. The CDR3 here is CASSLGSSLDYEQYF. The DNA of the CDR3 is TGCGCCAGCAGCTTGGGGTCTAGTCTTGACTACGAGCAGTACTTC.